These 5 T cell receptor beta chains were all obtained from the same sample, sequenced in a study of regulatory T cells in long-lasting Graves disease. As for time point: persistent/refractory GD, antithyroid drugs over 5 years with positive TRAb. PBMC-derived RNA was used for the TCR library. To make TCR beta libraries, researchers used iRepertoire HTBI primers and Arm-PCR of CDR3 regions. TCRdb reanalysed the multiplex PCR reads using MiXCR and keeps one entry per CDR3 protein. The data show 390,000 or so distinct CDR3 sequences, roughly 23% seen once. The material was peripheral blood mononuclear cells (PBMCs), obtained when the disease was refractory, from a patient treated with antithyroid drugs. The receptor set was obtained from a middle-aged woman with Graves disease.

This clonotype was seen a handful of times. The V and J genes are TRBV7-4 and TRBJ2-7; 9 bases map to TRBD1. This CDR3 spans 12 amino acids. Trimming took 6 bases from V and 7 from J; bases not matched to a gene: 4. Looked up from germline, CDR1 is SGHVT and CDR2 is SQSDAQ. CDR3 in amino acids: CASRQGAGEQYF. The CDR3 DNA reads TGTGCCAGCAGACAGGGGGCGGGGGAGCAGTACTTC.

This clonotype was recorded at least ten times. The V call is TRBV11-2, the J call TRBJ2-5; D is ambiguous. Germline V gene data show CDR1 as SGHAT and CDR2 as FQNNGV. V lost 0 bases and J lost 5, with 10 bases in between. This CDR3 spans 14 amino acids. The CDR3 reads CASSLDPNSETQYF. CDR3 DNA: TGTGCCAGCAGCTTAGATCCGAATTCGGAGACCCAGTACTTC.

This clonotype has a handful of counts. The conserved phenylalanine or tryptophan normally closing the CDR3 is absent here, so this likely arose from a read error. The rearrangement uses TRBV20-1 and TRBJ1-5; D is perhaps TRBD1 (6 bases). V dropped 3 bases and J dropped 1 base, with 10 bases sitting between them. This CDR3 has 14 amino acids. CDR1 and CDR2 (germline): DFQATT, SNEGSKA (reference sequence). DNA for the CDR3: TGCAGTGCTAGCCAAGGGGGGAGCAATCAGCCCCAGCATTTA. Its translation is CSASQGGSNQPQHL.

This clonotype has only a few counts. The V and J genes are TRBV6-1 and TRBJ1-6, with a possible D match to TRBD1 (6 bases). The V gene lost 7 bases and the J gene lost 3 bases, with 13 bases spanning the gap. The CDR3 extends over 15 amino acids. From germline, CDR1 is MNHNS and CDR2 SASEGT. CDR3 DNA sequence: TGTGCCAGCATCCCGGACAGCCTCTATAATTCACCCCTCCACTTT. Protein product: CASIPDSLYNSPLHF.

This clonotype has at least ten counts. V gene TRBV5-1 combines with J gene TRBJ1-1; possibly TRBD1 for D (5 bases). The CDR3 is 13 residues long. Trimming took 5 bases from V and 7 from J, leaving 15 bases between them. Germline CDR1 is SGHRS and CDR2 is YFSETQ. The CDR3 is CASRGAAEGEAFF. The DNA for the CDR3 is TGCGCCAGCAGAGGGGCCGCAGAGGGTGAAGCTTTCTTT.